One T cell receptor beta chain is described in this entry. In germline, CDR1 is SQVTM, CDR2 ANQGSEA. CDR3 length: 11 amino acids. Trimming pared 5 bases from V and 4 bases from J, leaving 6 bases between. Recruitment covered roughly 24 US areas and drew participants whose ages spanned roughly 18 to 100 years. Each recovered donor of Cohort 3 presented with two negative PCRs, clearance, or symptom resolution. These data belong to a study of blood T cell repertoires in COVID-19. Turning to the study itself: Sites in the United States, Italy and Spain provided acute and convalescent COVID-19 samples.

Profiling relied on immunoSEQ multiplex PCR, and the TCRdb table lists in-frame clones only, not all of them. The sample lists about 150,000 clones; around 85% were seen once. The TCR originated in a man aged 50 to 60 who had recovered from COVID-19. The source material was PBMCs or T cells enriched from blood (not recorded which). This rearrangement joins TRBV29-1 to TRBJ1-3; the D is unclear. The chain's CDR3 is CSVLAGNTIYF. Written as DNA, the CDR3 is TGCAGCGTTCTGGCCGGAAACACCATATATTTT. The whole variable domain, filled in from reference TRBV29-1 and TRBJ1-3, reads SAVISQKPSRDICQRGTSLTIQCQVDSQVTMMFWYRQQPGQSLTLIATANQGSEATYESGFVIDKFPISRPNLTFSTLTVSNMSPEDSSIYLCSVLAGNTIYFGEGSWLTVV.